The entry that follows covers one T cell receptor (beta chain) sequence. The source of the sample is a study of blood T cell repertoires in COVID-19. Here immunoSEQ multiplex PCR was the method, and the copy in TCRdb shows in-frame clones only, minus some. This sample has some 180,000 clones, with 86% found just once. Participants came from fewer than 25 US areas, aged about 18 to 95 years. Trimming shortened V by 5 bases and J by 1 base, and 14 bases separated the two germline ends. The CDR3 spans 15 residues. Germline lookup yields CDR1 MNHEY and CDR2 SMNVEV (reference sequence). This TCR derives from a woman aged 40 to 49 in a cohort exposed to, infected with or recovered from COVID-19 (not recorded which). Sequenced material: PBMCs or T cells enriched from blood (not recorded which). The chain recombines TRBV27 with TRBJ1-2; possible D gene TRBD1, 6 bases. The CDR3 sequence is CASSVGQIVNYGYTF. The CDR3 DNA is TGTGCCAGCAGTGTCGGACAGATCGTTAACTATGGCTACACCTTC.